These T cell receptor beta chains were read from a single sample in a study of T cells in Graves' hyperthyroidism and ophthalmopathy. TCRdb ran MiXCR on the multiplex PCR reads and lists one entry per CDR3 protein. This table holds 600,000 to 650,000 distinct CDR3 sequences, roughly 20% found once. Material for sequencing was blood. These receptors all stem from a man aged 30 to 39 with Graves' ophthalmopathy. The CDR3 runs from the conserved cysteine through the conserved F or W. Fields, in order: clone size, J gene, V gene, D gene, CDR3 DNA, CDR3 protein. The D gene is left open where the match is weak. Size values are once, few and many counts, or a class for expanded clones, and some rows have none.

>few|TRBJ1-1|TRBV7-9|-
TGTGCCAGCAGCTTAGGGGGGGACACCAGAGCTTTCTTT
CASSLGGDTRAFF
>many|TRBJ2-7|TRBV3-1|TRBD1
TGTGCCAGCAGCCAAGGGACAGGGGTCGCCGAGCAGTACTTC
CASSQGTGVAEQYF
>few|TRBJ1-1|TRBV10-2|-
TGCGCCAGCAGTGACCTTGCTGAAGCTTTCTTT
CASSDLAEAFF
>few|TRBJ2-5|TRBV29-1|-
TGCAGCGTTGAAGGGGGTAGTTGGGACCAAGAGACCCAGTACTTC
CSVEGGSWDQETQYF
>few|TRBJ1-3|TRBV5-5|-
TGTGCCAGCAGCTTCGGACAGACCGGAAACACCATATATTTT
CASSFGQTGNTIYF
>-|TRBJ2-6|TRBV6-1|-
TGTGCCAGCAGTGCGAACCCCACCTGGGCCAACGTCCTGACTTTC
CASSANPTWANVLTF
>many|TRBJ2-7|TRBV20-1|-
TGCAGTGCTCGGCAGGGTACCCTAGGGGACTACGAGCAGTACTTC
CSARQGTLGDYEQYF
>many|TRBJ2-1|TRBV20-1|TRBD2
TGCAGTGCCCCGGGAGCGGGAGACCATGAGCAGTTCTTC
CSAPGAGDHEQFF
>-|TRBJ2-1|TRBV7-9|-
TGTGCCAGCAGCCGATCGGCGGGCTACTCCTACAATGAGCAGTTCTTC
CASSRSAGYSYNEQFF
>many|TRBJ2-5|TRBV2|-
TGTGCCAGCAGTGAACGAAATCGGGACACCATGACGAACTTC
CASSERNRDTMTNF
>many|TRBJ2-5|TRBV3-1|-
TGTGCCAGCAGCCAAGAGACCAGGAGAGAGACCCAGTACTTC
CASSQETRRETQYF
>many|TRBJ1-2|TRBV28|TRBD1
TGTGCCAGCAGTTCCCCGGACAGGGGAGTAGGCTACACCTTC
CASSSPDRGVGYTF
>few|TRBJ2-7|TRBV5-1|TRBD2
TGCGCCAGTCCGACTCGGGTAGCGGGTAACTCCTACGAGCAGTACTTC
CASPTRVAGNSYEQYF
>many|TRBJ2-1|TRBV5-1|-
TGCGCCAGCCAACGGAACAATGAGCAGTTCTTC
CASQRNNEQFF
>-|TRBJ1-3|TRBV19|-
TGTGCCAGTCGGGCCACCTCTGGAAACACCATATATTTT
CASRATSGNTIYF
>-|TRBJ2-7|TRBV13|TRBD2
TGTGCCAGCAGCTTACCGGGACTAGCGGGATCCGAGCAGTACTTC
CASSLPGLAGSEQYF
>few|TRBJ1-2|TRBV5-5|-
TGTGCCAGCAGCTTAGACGAGTTCTATGGCTACACCTTC
CASSLDEFYGYTF
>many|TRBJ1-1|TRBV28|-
TGTGCCAGCAGTCTAATTGGTAACACTGAAGCTTTCTTT
CASSLIGNTEAFF
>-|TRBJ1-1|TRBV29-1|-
TGCAGCGTTGTTTTAAGGGGGACTGAAGCTTTCTTT
CSVVLRGTEAFF
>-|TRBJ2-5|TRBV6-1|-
TGTGCCAGCGACCGACTAGGGTACCAAGAGACCCAGTACTTC
CASDRLGYQETQYF
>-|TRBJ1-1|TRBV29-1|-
TGCAGCGTTGACCCGCTCGGGAGGGTTGAAGCTTTCTTT
CSVDPLGRVEAFF